This T cell receptor (beta chain) was captured in a study of graft-versus-host responses after intestinal transplantation. Study-level information: Recipients underwent multivisceral, liver-intestinal, or isolated intestinal transplants.

Worth noting for this clone: Its matching antigen is unknown.

Sequencing used immunoSEQ multiplex PCR; TCRdb keeps in-frame clones, though not all of them. The profile shows roughly 80,000 clones, approximately 92% of them singletons. Study results and limitations: Some GvH clones were seen earlier in gut or blood, suggesting intestinal origin.

This receptor was obtained from a human patient who received an intestinal transplant, so some T cells may come from the graft donor. This material consisted of PBMCs, taken 98 days after intestinal transplantation.

The CDR3 reads CASSLYRGGGTSEQFF. As DNA, the CDR3 is TGTGCCAGCAGTTTATACAGGGGAGGTGGGACAAGCGAGCAGTTCTTC. The rearrangement uses TRBV11-2 and TRBJ2-1, with D maybe TRBD1 (7 bases). The germline V gene encodes CDR1 SGHAT and CDR2 FQNNGV. This CDR3 region has 16 residues. Trimming cost V 6 bases and J 10 bases, with 25 bases left between them.